This TCR beta chain came from a study of graft-versus-host responses after intestinal transplantation. Here immunoSEQ multiplex PCR was the method, and the copy in TCRdb shows in-frame clones only, minus some. This table has over 100,000 clones, over 80% appearing once. Note on this clone: What it binds is unknown.

Sequenced material: unstimulated CD4+ T cells sorted from spleen or lymph node cells, taken before intestinal transplant. The clonotype comes from a human donor who received an intestinal transplant.

The CDR3 region is CASSQESGHGEFF. In DNA form, the CDR3 reads TGTGCCAGCAGCCAAGAATCCGGGCATGGGGAGTTCTTC. This chain connects TRBV4-2 to TRBJ2-1; D gene uncertain. Germline loops: CDR1 LGHNA, CDR2 YNFKEQ. Between the trimmed V and J ends, which lost 0 bases and 14 bases, there was a span of 14 bases. There are 13 residues in the CDR3.